This T cell receptor (beta chain) was profiled in a study of sequential checkpoint blockade in melanoma. The wider study: Both treatment sequences were followed by maintenance nivolumab. TCRbeta immunosequencing was performed on DNA from roughly 91 pretreatment melanoma tumor samples.

Profiled with immunoSEQ multiplex PCR; TCRdb holds only in-frame clones, not every one. The sample lists thousands of clones, under 40% seen once, with roughly a tenth in the top ten. Treatment meaning: randomized to nivolumab then ipilimumab (arm A) or the reverse (arm B). In germline, CDR1 is MGHRA, CDR2 YSYEKL. This CDR3 comprises 16 residues. V was pared by 3 bases and J by 4 bases, with 3 bases of the junction left unmatched. This clonotype was obtained from a human donor with melanoma. Specimen: tumor tissue (inferred from file names), collected from a patient given nivolumab and ipilimumab in sequence. The chain couples TRBV4-1 to TRBJ2-3; TRBD2 matches 14 bases. In DNA, the CDR3 is TGCGCCAGCAGCCACCTGGGACTAGCGGGAGCAGATACGCAGTATTTT. Protein product: CASSHLGLAGADTQYF.